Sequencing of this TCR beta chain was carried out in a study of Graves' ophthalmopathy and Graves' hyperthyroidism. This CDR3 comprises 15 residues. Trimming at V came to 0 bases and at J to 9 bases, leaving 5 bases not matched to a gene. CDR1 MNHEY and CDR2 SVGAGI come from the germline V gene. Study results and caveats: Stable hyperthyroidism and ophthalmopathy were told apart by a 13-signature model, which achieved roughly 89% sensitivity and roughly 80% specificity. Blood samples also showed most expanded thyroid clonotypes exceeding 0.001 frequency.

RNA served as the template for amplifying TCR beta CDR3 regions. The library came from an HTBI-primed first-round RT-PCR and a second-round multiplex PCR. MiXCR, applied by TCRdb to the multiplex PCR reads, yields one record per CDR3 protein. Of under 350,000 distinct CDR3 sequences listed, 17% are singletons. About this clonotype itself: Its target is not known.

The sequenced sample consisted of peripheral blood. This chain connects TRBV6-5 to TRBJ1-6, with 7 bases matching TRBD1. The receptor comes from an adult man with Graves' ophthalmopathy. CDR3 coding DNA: TGTGCCAGCAGTTACTCCGTCCAGGGGGTTTCACCCCTCCACTTT. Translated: CASSYSVQGVSPLHF.